The next 20 T cell receptor beta chains were all read from a single sample in a study of shared clonotypes between healthy human individuals. Only in-frame clones appear in the TCRdb table, and some are missing; sequencing was by immunoSEQ multiplex PCR. The sample lists about 1,800,000 clones, about 94% occurring once. As defined, naive CD8 cells were CD45RO-negative and positively selected for CCR7, with terminally differentiated effector memory CD45RA+ cells excluded. The sequencing sample was made of naive CD8+ T cells sorted from blood. The receptor set was obtained from a young man in good health.

The rearrangement joins TRBV28 to TRBJ2-7, with 12 nucleotides matching TRBD2. The V gene end was trimmed by 4 bases and the J gene end by 2 bases; junction bases not matched to a gene: 0. The CDR3 runs 14 residues. The germline V gene encodes CDR1 MDHEN and CDR2 SYDVKM. The CDR3 reads CASSWTSGTYEQYF. CDR3 DNA sequence: TGTGCCAGCAGTTGGACTAGCGGGACCTACGAGCAGTACTTC.

V gene TRBV7-2 combines with J gene TRBJ2-2, with 8 bases aligning to TRBD1. CDR3 length: 16 residues. CDR1 is SGHTA, CDR2 FQGNSA, per germline. V trimming: 4 bases; J trimming: 2 bases; junction bases outside the gene matches: 6. Here the CDR3 DNA reads TGTGCCAGCAGCTCCTGGACAGGGCCCAACACCGGGGAGCTGTTTTTT. Amino acids: CASSSWTGPNTGELFF.

The chain employs TRBV28 and TRBJ2-3; D uncertain. Germline loops: CDR1 MDHEN, CDR2 SYDVKM. V shed 3 bases and J shed 4 bases, with 2 bases lying between them. The CDR3 loop spans 11 amino acids. The CDR3 DNA is TGTGCCAGCAGTTTGGCAGATACGCAGTATTTT. The encoded protein is CASSLADTQYF. The whole variable domain, remainder taken from reference TRBV28 and TRBJ2-3, is DVKVTQSSRYLVKRTGEKVFLECVQDMDHENMFWYRQDPGLGLRLIYFSYDVKMKEKGDIPEGYSVSREKKERFSLILESASTNQTSMYLCASSLADTQYFGPGTRLTVL.

This clone was recorded only once. The chain recombines TRBV4-3 with TRBJ2-5; 11 positions agree with TRBD2. From germline, CDR1 is LGHNA and CDR2 YSLEER. V dropped 0 bases and J dropped 3; count of bases not matched to a gene: 12. The CDR3 loop spans 19 amino acids. CDR3 bases: TGCGCCAGCAGCCAAGATATTCCCCTAGCGGGAGGAGGAGAAGAGACCCAGTACTTC. Its translation is CASSQDIPLAGGGEETQYF.

The gene calls are TRBV13 and TRBJ1-2; D possibly corresponds to TRBD1 (5 bases). Per germline, CDR1 PRHDT and CDR2 FYEKMQ (reference sequence). Trimming took off 5 bases at V and 14 bases at J, with 15 bases between the two ends. The CDR3 extends over 11 amino acids. CDR3 loop: CASSGAGTITF. The CDR3, as DNA: TGTGCCAGCAGCGGCGCCGGGACGATTACCTTC.

CDR3 amino acids: CASSLIDIGVSEQYF. In nucleotides, the CDR3 is TGTGCCAGCAGTTTAATAGATATTGGAGTCTCCGAGCAGTACTTC. This sequence joins TRBV28 and TRBJ2-7; D is uncertain. Germline V lookup: CDR1 MDHEN, CDR2 SYDVKM. V was cut by 2 bases and J by 6 bases, with 17 bases left in between. CDR3 length: 15 amino acids.

This clone was recorded once. CDR3 amino acids: CASSLAGGGSNQPQHF. For the CDR3, the DNA is TGTGCCAGCAGCTTGGCGGGGGGAGGAAGCAATCAGCCCCAGCATTTT. V is TRBV5-5 and J is TRBJ1-5; possible D gene TRBD1, 5 bases. The CDR3 extends over 16 amino acids. Trimming took 0 bases from V and 1 from J, leaving 11 bases between them. Germline-derived CDR1 and CDR2 are SGHKS and YYEKEE (reference sequence).

The rearrangement links TRBV6-1 to TRBJ2-3; maybe TRBD1 (5 bases). CDR1 is MNHNS, CDR2 SASEGT, per germline. This CDR3 region has 15 residues. Trimming took 5 bases from V and 7 from J, leaving 19 bases between them. The CDR3 sequence: CASSSTHQAGNTQYF. DNA for the CDR3: TGTGCCAGCAGTAGCACCCACCAAGCAGGGAATACGCAGTATTTT.

As to this clone: In the same sample, other DNA sequences code for this CDR3. This chain links TRBV7-2 with TRBJ2-7; 13 bases match TRBD2. The CDR3 spans 15 residues. The V gene end was trimmed by 4 bases and the J gene end by 2 bases; junction bases not matched to a gene: 2. Germline V CDR1 and CDR2: SGHTA, FQGNSA. The CDR3 reads CASSSGTSGAYEQYF. The CDR3 nucleotides are TGTGCCAGCAGCTCCGGGACTAGCGGGGCCTACGAGCAGTACTTC.

This sequence joins TRBV28 and TRBJ1-2; 8 nucleotides line up with TRBD1. Germline loops: CDR1 MDHEN, CDR2 SYDVKM. The CDR3 length is 13 residues. J gave up 7 bases and V 3 bases, and 4 bases lay outside the gene matches. CDR3 in DNA: TGTGCCAGCAGTTTGGACAGGGCATTTGGCTACACCTTC. Translated: CASSLDRAFGYTF.

The chain is built from TRBV6-1 and TRBJ2-7, with 8 bases matching TRBD2. The CDR3 runs to 14 residues. J was trimmed by 3 bases and V by 9 bases; bases with no gene match: 10. Germline values: CDR1 MNHNS, CDR2 SASEGT. The CDR3 protein is CASLGLAGHYEQYF. The CDR3 DNA sequence: TGTGCCAGTTTAGGATTAGCGGGACACTACGAGCAGTACTTC.

This rearrangement joins TRBV2 to TRBJ2-7; unclear D gene. Germline V gene lookup returns CDR1 SNHLY and CDR2 FYNNEI. The CDR3 loop spans 16 amino acids. V dropped 2 bases and J dropped 5 bases, with 19 bases sitting between them. The DNA of the CDR3 is TGTGCCAGCAGTGAAACGCTCGGGCCCGTTAGAGACGAGCAGTACTTC. Residues: CASSETLGPVRDEQYF.

The chain recombines TRBV28 with TRBJ1-3; TRBD1 matches 8 bases. Per the germline V gene, CDR1 is MDHEN and CDR2 is SYDVKM. The CDR3 totals 15 residues. V lost 5 bases and J lost 4; bases outside the gene matches: 7. CDR3: CASSPRTGRGNTIYF. The CDR3 nucleotides are TGTGCCAGCAGTCCCCGGACAGGGCGGGGAAACACCATATATTTT.

This sequence joins TRBV7-6 and TRBJ2-2; 9 bases are a match to TRBD1. With V trimmed by 0 bases and J by 4 bases, 9 bases remained unmatched. Germline V gene lookup returns CDR1 SGHVS and CDR2 FNYEAQ. This CDR3 comprises 18 residues. CDR3 region: CASSLASWDRESTGELFF. The CDR3 nucleotides read TGTGCCAGCAGCTTAGCGTCTTGGGACAGGGAGTCCACCGGGGAGCTGTTTTTT.

In regard to this clone: The sample holds other DNA sequences that translate to the same CDR3. CDR3 DNA sequence: TGTGCCAGCAGCGAATCCACAGATACGCAGTATTTT. It is translated as CASSESTDTQYF. This chain connects TRBV13 to TRBJ2-3; D is unresolved. Trimming took 5 bases from V and 2 from J, leaving 5 bases between them. The CDR3 extends over 12 amino acids. The germline V gene encodes CDR1 PRHDT and CDR2 FYEKMQ (reference sequence). Full variable domain (outside the CDR3, taken from reference TRBV13 and TRBJ2-3): AAGVIQSPRHLIKEKRETATLKCYPIPRHDTVYWYQQGPGQDPQFLISFYEKMQSDKGSIPDRFSAQQFSDYHSELNMSSLELGDSALYFCASSESTDTQYFGPGTRLTVL.

The chain has TRBV6-5 and TRBJ2-7; possible D gene TRBD1, 6 bases. The CDR3 is made up of 13 amino acids. Germline-derived CDR1 and CDR2 are MNHEY and SVGAGI. The V end lost 6 bases, the J end lost 3 bases, and 12 bases lay between the germline ends. CDR3 in amino acids: CASSPDSLYEQYF. CDR3 nucleotide sequence: TGTGCCAGCAGCCCGGACAGCCTCTACGAGCAGTACTTC.

V and J are TRBV5-6 and TRBJ1-5; TRBD1 might be the D (6 bases). The CDR3 has 15 residues. Trimming took 4 bases from V and 4 from J, leaving 15 bases between them. CDR1 and CDR2 from the germline V gene are SGHDT and YYEEEE. The CDR3 DNA reads as TGTGCCAGCAGCGCTCTCGGGGGCCGGAATCAGCCCCAGCATTTT. This sequence encodes CASSALGGRNQPQHF.

In this sample, this clone turned up once. The chain is built from TRBV10-3 and TRBJ2-5; D unresolved. Germline lookup yields CDR1 ENHRY and CDR2 SYGVKD. The CDR3 covers 16 residues. V was pared by 0 bases and J by 4 bases, with 15 bases between. CDR3 in amino acids: CAISESVVGRPETQYF. The DNA for the CDR3 is TGTGCCATCAGTGAGTCGGTAGTCGGAAGGCCAGAGACCCAGTACTTC.

V usage is TRBV10-2 and J usage is TRBJ1-4; a weak D match, TRBD1 (5 bases). The germline CDR1 and CDR2 sequences are WSHSY and SAAADI. Between the trimmed V and J ends, which lost 6 bases and 0 bases, there was a span of 14 bases. The CDR3 is 16 amino acids. The CDR3 coding sequence is TGCGCCAGCAGGCCCGGGGGGATGGCAACTAATGAAAAACTGTTTTTT. It yields the protein CASRPGGMATNEKLFF.

This chain uses TRBV7-9 with TRBJ2-5, with unresolved D. Trimming shortened V by 1 base and J by 5 bases, and 14 bases separated the two germline ends. CDR1 and CDR2 from the germline V gene are SEHNR and FQNEAQ (reference sequence). This CDR3 contains 15 residues. The CDR3 coding sequence is TGTGCCAGCAGCTTAGAAGTCTCTGTGGGGGAGACCCAGTACTTC. Encoded protein: CASSLEVSVGETQYF.